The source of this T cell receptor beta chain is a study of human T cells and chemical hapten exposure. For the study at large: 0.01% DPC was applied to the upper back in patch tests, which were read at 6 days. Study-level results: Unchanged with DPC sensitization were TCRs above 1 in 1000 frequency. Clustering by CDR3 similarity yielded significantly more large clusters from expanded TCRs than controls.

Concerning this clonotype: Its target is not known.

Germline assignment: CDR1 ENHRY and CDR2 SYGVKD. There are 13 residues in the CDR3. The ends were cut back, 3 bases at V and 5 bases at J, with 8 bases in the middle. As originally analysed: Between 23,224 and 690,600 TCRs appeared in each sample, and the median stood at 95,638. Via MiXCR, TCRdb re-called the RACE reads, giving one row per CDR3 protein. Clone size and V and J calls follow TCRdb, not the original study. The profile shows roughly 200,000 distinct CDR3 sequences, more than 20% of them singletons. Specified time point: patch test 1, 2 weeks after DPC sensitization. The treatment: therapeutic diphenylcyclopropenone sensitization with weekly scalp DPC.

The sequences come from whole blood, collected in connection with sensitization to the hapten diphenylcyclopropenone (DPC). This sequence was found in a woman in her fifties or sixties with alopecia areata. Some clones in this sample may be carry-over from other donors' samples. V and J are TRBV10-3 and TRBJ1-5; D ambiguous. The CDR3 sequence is CAISESRDQPQHF. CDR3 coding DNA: TGTGCCATCAGTGAAAGTAGGGATCAGCCCCAGCATTTT.